This T cell receptor (beta chain) was captured by sequencing in a study of PD-1 blockade in classical Hodgkin lymphoma. Findings and caveats of the study: CD4+ TCR diversity, unlike CD8+, rose significantly by C4D1.

J gave up 5 bases and V 4 bases, and 6 bases lay outside the gene matches. The germline V gene encodes CDR1 SEHNR and CDR2 FQNEAQ (reference sequence). The CDR3 totals 14 residues. The method was immunoSEQ multiplex PCR; TCRdb's version includes in-frame clones alone and lacks a portion of them. The sample shows 5,000 or so clones, 55% to 65% of them seen only once. Points on this clone: Its antigen is currently unknown.

Every patient experienced relapse after autologous stem cell transplantation, and brentuximab vedotin exposure varied. Best response was recorded as complete response, partial response or progressive disease. The chain is built from TRBV7-9 and TRBJ1-1, with TRBD1 matching 8 bases. Material: peripheral blood mononuclear cells (PBMCs), obtained at baseline. This clonotype was obtained from a human donor with classical Hodgkin lymphoma. The CDR3 sequence is CASSSRTGLTEAFF. The CDR3 DNA is TGTGCCAGCAGCTCTAGGACAGGGCTTACTGAAGCTTTCTTT.